This record looks at one T cell receptor (beta chain) sequence and its context. This record comes from a study of blood T cell repertoires in COVID-19. For the study at large: Researchers got acute and convalescent COVID-19 samples from the United States, Italy and Spain. T cells, B-cell-depleted T cells, or PBMCs provided the cDNA or gDNA that served as material.

Authors' processing steps: Amplification with reference gene primers provided the estimates of nucleated cell counts. TCRdb's table, derived via immunoSEQ multiplex PCR, lists solely in-frame clones and lacks some. That table gives V, J and clone size, and the DNA gave D and trimming. The table records nearly 110,000 clones, around 89% of them present only once. CDR1 and CDR2 from the germline V gene are SGHKS and YYEKEE (reference sequence). V lost 3 bases to trimming and J lost 5 bases; unmatched junction nucleotides: 17. This CDR3 has 18 residues. The sequenced sample was peripheral blood. The gene calls are TRBV5-5 and TRBJ2-7, with 10 nucleotides matching TRBD2. The sequence derives from a middle-aged man with active or convalescent COVID-19. The CDR3 loop is CASSSGGASGRHDHEQYF. CDR3 bases: TGTGCCAGCAGCTCTGGAGGTGCTAGCGGGAGACACGACCACGAGCAGTACTTC.